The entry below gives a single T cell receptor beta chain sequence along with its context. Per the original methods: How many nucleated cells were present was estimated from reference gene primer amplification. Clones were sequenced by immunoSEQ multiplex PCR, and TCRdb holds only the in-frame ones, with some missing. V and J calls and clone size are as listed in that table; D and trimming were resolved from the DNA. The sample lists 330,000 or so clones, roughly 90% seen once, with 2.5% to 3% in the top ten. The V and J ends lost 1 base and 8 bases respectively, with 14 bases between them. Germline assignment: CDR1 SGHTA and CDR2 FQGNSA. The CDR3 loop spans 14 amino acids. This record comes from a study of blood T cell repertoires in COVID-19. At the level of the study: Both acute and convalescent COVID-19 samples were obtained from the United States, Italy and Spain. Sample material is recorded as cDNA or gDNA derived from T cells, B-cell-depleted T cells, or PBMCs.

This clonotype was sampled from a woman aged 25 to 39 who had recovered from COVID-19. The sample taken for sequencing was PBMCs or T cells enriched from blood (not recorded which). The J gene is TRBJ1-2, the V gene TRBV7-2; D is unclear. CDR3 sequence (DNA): TGTGCCAGCAGCTTAGATTCTACTTCGAGGGGCTACACCTTC. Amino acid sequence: CASSLDSTSRGYTF.